This T cell receptor beta chain originates from a study of cytotoxic CD8 clonotypes in ibrutinib-treated CLL. Overall study context: Timing of response sample collection was a median around 12 months after treatment start, with a range of 6 to 36.

Target depth was 1 in 200,000 to 1 in 1 million T cells, about 10x per clonotype. Sequenced by immunoSEQ multiplex PCR; TCRdb stores in-frame clones only, minus some. Altogether over 250,000 clones are present, around 76% being singletons, with the ten largest covering around 5.1%. Study conclusions and caveats: Ibrutinib response saw clonality rise, and progression saw it return toward baseline.

The V and J ends lost 1 base and 3 bases respectively, with 10 bases between them. The CDR3 has 14 amino acids. Germline CDR1 and CDR2: SGHTA and FQGTGA. With regard to this clone: What it recognizes is unknown.

The source of roughly 1.9 micrograms of genomic DNA for TCR beta libraries was cryopreserved PBMCs. The sequence came from a human donor with chronic lymphocytic leukemia. The rearrangement links TRBV7-3 to TRBJ2-7; D is possibly TRBD2 (6 bases). The source was PBMCs, collected at disease progression, from a patient treated with ibrutinib. The chain's CDR3 is CASSLNTGDYEQYF. In DNA form, the CDR3 reads TGTGCCAGCAGCTTAAACACGGGGGACTACGAGCAGTACTTC.